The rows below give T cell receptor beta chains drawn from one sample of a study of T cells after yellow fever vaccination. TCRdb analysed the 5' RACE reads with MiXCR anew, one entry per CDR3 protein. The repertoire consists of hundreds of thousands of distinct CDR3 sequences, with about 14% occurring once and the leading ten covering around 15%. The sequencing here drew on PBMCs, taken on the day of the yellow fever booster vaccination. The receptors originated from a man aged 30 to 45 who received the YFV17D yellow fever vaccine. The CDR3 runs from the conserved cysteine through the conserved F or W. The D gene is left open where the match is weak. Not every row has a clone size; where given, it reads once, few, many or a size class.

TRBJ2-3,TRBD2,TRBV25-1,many,CASSEERDIKDTQYF,TGTGCCAGCAGTGAAGAGCGGGATATAAAAGATACGCAGTATTTT
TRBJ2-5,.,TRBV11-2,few,CASSWKGGAFSAQETQYF,TGTGCCAGCAGCTGGAAAGGGGGGGCGTTTTCGGCCCAAGAGACCCAGTACTTC
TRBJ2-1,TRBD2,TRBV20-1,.,CSARQRGTSGGSSYNEQFF,TGCAGTGCTAGACAGAGGGGGACTAGCGGGGGGAGCTCCTACAATGAGCAGTTCTTC
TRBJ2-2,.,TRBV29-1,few,CSVSPDLAGELFF,TGCAGCGTTTCACCCGATCTCGCCGGGGAGCTGTTTTTT
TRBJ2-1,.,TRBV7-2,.,CASSLVRGSSYNEQFF,TGTGCCAGCAGCTTAGTTCGGGGTAGCTCCTACAATGAGCAGTTCTTC
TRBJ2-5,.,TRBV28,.,CASSFSTRGEQETQYF,TGTGCCAGCAGCTTTTCCACTAGGGGGGAACAAGAGACCCAGTACTTC
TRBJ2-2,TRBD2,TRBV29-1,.,CSVEAGAGELFF,TGCAGCGTCGAAGCGGGAGCCGGGGAGCTGTTTTTT
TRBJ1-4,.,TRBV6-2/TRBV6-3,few,CASSPTRGVKLFF,TGTGCCAGCAGCCCAACGAGGGGCGTTAAACTGTTTTTT
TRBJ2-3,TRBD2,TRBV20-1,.,CSATLAGMSQGTQYF,TGCAGTGCTACACTAGCGGGAATGAGCCAGGGTACGCAGTATTTT
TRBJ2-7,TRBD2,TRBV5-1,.,CASSLGTSGTAYEQYF,TGCGCCAGCAGCTTGGGGACTAGCGGGACGGCCTACGAGCAGTACTTC
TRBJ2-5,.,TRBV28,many,CATVGPAQETQYF,TGTGCCACAGTGGGCCCGGCCCAAGAGACCCAGTACTTC